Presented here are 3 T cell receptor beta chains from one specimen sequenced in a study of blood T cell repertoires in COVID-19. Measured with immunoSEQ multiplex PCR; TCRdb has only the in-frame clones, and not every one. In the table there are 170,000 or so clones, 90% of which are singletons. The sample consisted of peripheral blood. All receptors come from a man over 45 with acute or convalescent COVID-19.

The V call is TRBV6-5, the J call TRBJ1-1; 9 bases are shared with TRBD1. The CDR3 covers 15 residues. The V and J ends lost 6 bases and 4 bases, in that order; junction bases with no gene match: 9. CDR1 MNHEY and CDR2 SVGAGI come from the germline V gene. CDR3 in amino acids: CASRSGTGNLTEAFF. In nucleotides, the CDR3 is TGTGCCAGCAGGTCCGGGACAGGGAACCTCACTGAAGCTTTCTTT.

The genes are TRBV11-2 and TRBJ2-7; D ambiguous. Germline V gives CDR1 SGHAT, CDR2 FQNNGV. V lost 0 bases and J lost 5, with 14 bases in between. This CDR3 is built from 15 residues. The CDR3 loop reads CASSLEWSLVHEQYF. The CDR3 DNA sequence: TGTGCCAGCAGCTTAGAATGGTCGCTAGTTCACGAGCAGTACTTC.

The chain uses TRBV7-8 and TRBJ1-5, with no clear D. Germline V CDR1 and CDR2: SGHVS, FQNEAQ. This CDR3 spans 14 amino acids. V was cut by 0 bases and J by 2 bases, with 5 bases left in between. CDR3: CASSLAEGNQPQHF. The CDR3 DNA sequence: TGTGCCAGCAGCTTAGCGGAGGGCAATCAGCCCCAGCATTTT.